The T cell receptor beta chain under discussion was sequenced for a study of blood T cell repertoires in COVID-19. Measured with immunoSEQ multiplex PCR; TCRdb has only the in-frame clones, and not every one. The sample includes over 200,000 clones, approximately 83% of them seen just once. The germline gives CDR1 LGHDT, CDR2 YNNKEL (reference sequence). The length of the CDR3 is 14 residues. V gave up 4 bases and J gave up 8 bases, with 14 bases separating them. The TCR originated in a man aged 35 to 55 with acute or convalescent COVID-19. The specimen was peripheral blood. The chain employs TRBV3-1 (or the pseudogene TRBV3-2) and TRBJ1-4; a possible D gene is TRBD1 (5 bases). In DNA, the CDR3 is TGTGCCAGCAGCCCGAAGGGGATAGGGGAAAAACTGTTTTTT. This translates into CASSPKGIGEKLFF.